The 8 T cell receptor beta chains below were found in one sample sequenced in a study of CXCR3-negative and CXCR3-positive naive CD8 T cells. The authors made the TRB cDNA libraries by 5' RACE using UMI labels. TCRdb reprocessed the 5' RACE reads and stores each CDR3 protein as one record, lacking DNA. This sample lists about 38,000 distinct CDR3 sequences; its ten largest clones have roughly 14%. The sequenced material came from memory CD8+ T cells from blood. The receptors here all came from a human donor in good health. Some clones in this sample may be carry-over from other donors' samples.

The chain carries TRBV27 and TRBJ2-2; no DNA is available, so the TRBD1 call from TCRdb remains unchecked. The CDR3 extends over 17 amino acids. CDR1 is MNHEY and CDR2 is SMNVEV in the germline V gene (reference sequence). CDR3 residues: CASSPLGQGANTGELFF.

The rearrangement joins TRBV4-1 to TRBJ1-2; TCRdb picks TRBD1, but there is no DNA to check that call. Germline values: CDR1 MGHRA, CDR2 YSYEKL. The CDR3 runs 15 residues. The CDR3: CASSQVDRGGYGYTF.

The chain carries TRBV12-3 or TRBV12-4 and TRBJ1-1; the TCRdb D gene call, TRBD1, has no DNA to confirm it. This CDR3 is 14 amino acids long. CDR3 in amino acids: CASSLAFSWGVAFF.

The chain couples TRBV12-3 or TRBV12-4 to TRBJ2-7; TCRdb designates TRBD1, a call that cannot be tested without DNA. The CDR3 totals 13 residues. This CDR3 reads CASSRQVSYEQYF.

V and J are TRBV28 and TRBJ2-2; the TCRdb D gene call, TRBD1, has no DNA to confirm it. This CDR3 region has 18 residues. The germline V gene encodes CDR1 MDHEN and CDR2 SYDVKM. The CDR3 loop is CASSLAEGQRPNTGELFF.

The chain has TRBV28 and TRBJ2-1; TCRdb indicates TRBD2, and absent DNA this call remains unverified. Germline V gene sequence: CDR1 MDHEN, CDR2 SYDVKM. The CDR3 consists of 13 residues. CDR3 amino acids: CASSFRGLNEQFF.

V and J are TRBV5-4 and TRBJ2-3; TCRdb names TRBD2, which stays unverified in the absence of DNA. CDR3 length: 14 amino acids. CDR1 is SGHNT, CDR2 YYREEE, per germline (reference sequence). The CDR3 reads CASSLWEEADTQYF.

The J gene is TRBJ2-7, the V gene TRBV3-1. The CDR3 spans 15 residues. Germline CDR1 and CDR2: LGHDT and YNNKEL (reference sequence). CDR3 loop: CASSQDRVKSYEQYF.